The clone carrying this T cell receptor (beta chain) is labeled as medium-sized (0.01 to 0.1%). Its cognate antigen is unknown. The sample originates from a study of OX40 agonist ivuxolimab in advanced cancers. Study-wide background: Patients were treated with ivuxolimab, an agonistic anti-OX40 (CD134) antibody. Patients receiving dose escalation had hepatocellular carcinoma, melanoma, renal cell or head and neck cancer. The study reported partial responses in three patients: one hepatocellular carcinoma, two cutaneous melanoma. Study-wide results and caveats: The study found among the lowest clonal expansion in partial responders at 0.1-3.0 mg/kg.

Some clones are missing from TCRdb's copy, which holds only in-frame ones; the method was immunoSEQ multiplex PCR. The table records roughly 68,000 clones, about 89% of them present only once. V dropped 0 bases and J dropped 2; count of bases not matched to a gene: 4. Germline V gene sequence: CDR1 SGHRS, CDR2 YFSETQ. The CDR3 runs 15 residues. The source material was CD4+ or CD8+ T cells sorted from blood, sampled in a trial of the OX40 agonist ivuxolimab. This receptor was obtained from an adult with an advanced solid tumor such as melanoma, head and neck, liver or kidney cancer. The rearrangement uses TRBV5-1 and TRBJ1-2; 7 bases fit TRBD1. The CDR3 loop reads CASSLGGTENYGYTF. DNA of the CDR3: TGCGCCAGCAGCTTGGGCGGGACAGAGAACTATGGCTACACCTTC.